The 29 T cell receptor beta chains in this list originate from one sample, sequenced in a study of response to subunit inactivated influenza vaccine. TCRdb recomputed calls from the RT-PCR reads with MiXCR, one row per CDR3 protein. The sample has about 700,000 distinct CDR3 sequences, more than 11% seen once; the top ten hold 6% to 8%. Sample: PBMCs from blood, taken 14 to 15 days before vaccination. Every receptor here comes from a man aged 50 or older who received an inactivated influenza vaccine.

This clonotype occurred a few times. This chain links TRBV18 with TRBJ2-5; 8 nucleotides match TRBD1. The CDR3 contains 15 residues. CDR1 KGHSH and CDR2 LQKENI come from the germline V gene. After removal of 1 base from V and 1 base from J, the junction contained 2 bases not matched to a gene. The CDR3 loop reads CASSPRDRFQETQYF. CDR3 nucleotides: TGTGCCAGCTCACCACGGGACAGGTTCCAAGAGACCCAGTACTTC.

This clonotype occurred many times. V is TRBV4-3 and J is TRBJ2-3, with 8 bases that match TRBD2. Germline assignment: CDR1 LGHNA and CDR2 YSLEER. V dropped 1 base and J dropped 5; count of bases not matched to a gene: 11. This CDR3 spans 17 amino acids. The CDR3 spells CASSQGGAGEAKDTQYF. CDR3 in DNA: TGCGCCAGCAGCCAAGGGGGAGCGGGAGAAGCGAAAGATACGCAGTATTTT.

This clonotype came up many times. The V gene is TRBV4-3, the J gene TRBJ2-1; 11 nucleotides align to TRBD1. Germline CDR1 is LGHNA and CDR2 is YSLEER. The trim removed 6 bases at V and 8 bases at J, leaving 6 bases unmatched. The CDR3 loop spans 14 amino acids. Here the CDR3 reads CASRRTGGGDEQFF. As DNA, the CDR3 is TGCGCCAGCAGAAGGACAGGGGGCGGGGATGAGCAGTTCTTC.

The chain joins TRBV19 to TRBJ1-5; no clear D. Germline V gives CDR1 LNHDA, CDR2 SQIVND (reference sequence). The CDR3 runs 13 residues. The germline V and J ends were trimmed by 8 bases and 0 bases, with 8 bases remaining between them. The CDR3 protein is CASGKISNQPQHF. As DNA, the CDR3 is TGTGCCAGTGGGAAAATTAGCAATCAGCCCCAGCATTTT.

This clonotype was counted a few times. The V and J genes are TRBV5-6 and TRBJ2-2; tentatively, D is TRBD2 (6 bases). This CDR3 contains 16 residues. V lost 1 base and J lost 1, with 11 bases in between. Germline CDR1 reads SGHDT; CDR2 reads YYEEEE. The DNA for the CDR3 is TGTGCCAGCAGCTTGTTTGCGGGACGGAACACCGGGGAGCTGTTTTTT. It translates to CASSLFAGRNTGELFF.

There are many counts of this clonotype. This chain connects TRBV12-3 or TRBV12-4 to TRBJ1-5, with TRBD1 identical over 7 bases. The CDR3 spans 15 residues. V dropped 4 bases and J dropped 1; count of bases not matched to a gene: 4. The CDR3 DNA reads TGTGCCAGCAGTTCGACAGGGCTGAGCAATCAGCCCCAGCATTTT. It specifies CASSSTGLSNQPQHF.

The V call is TRBV5-1, the J call TRBJ2-3, with a weak D call TRBD2 (6 bases). The V gene lost 1 base and the J gene lost 2 bases, with 20 bases spanning the gap. Germline V gene data show CDR1 as SGHRS and CDR2 as YFSETQ. This CDR3 is 18 amino acids long. This chain's CDR3 is CASSLTFPGADLTDTQYF. Here the CDR3 DNA reads TGCGCCAGCAGCTTGACCTTCCCGGGAGCGGACCTCACAGATACGCAGTATTTT.

Ten or more counts support this clonotype. The genes are TRBV30 and TRBJ2-1; D ambiguous. This CDR3 comprises 14 residues. Germline CDR1 reads GTSNPN; CDR2 reads SVGIG (reference sequence). V was trimmed by 1 base and J by 0 bases, leaving 7 bases between them. The CDR3 DNA follows: TGTGCCTGGAGTGGCGATAGCTCCTACAATGAGCAGTTCTTC. Translation: CAWSGDSSYNEQFF.

The gene calls are TRBV6-1 and TRBJ2-7, with 13 bases identical to TRBD2. Per germline, CDR1 MNHNS and CDR2 SASEGT. The V and J ends lost 6 bases and 5 bases, in that order; junction bases with no gene match: 7. This CDR3 region has 15 residues. DNA of the CDR3: TGTGCCAGCAGCACACTAGCGGGGGGGTTGAACGAGCAGTACTTC. Residues: CASSTLAGGLNEQYF.

The gene calls are TRBV6-2 or TRBV6-3 and TRBJ2-7; 8 bases are shared with TRBD1. Losses at the gene ends were 0 bases for V and 3 bases for J; bases not matched to a gene: 10. The CDR3 loop spans 17 amino acids. The germline V gene has CDR1 MNHEY and CDR2 SVGEGT. CDR3 protein: CASSYSSRGQEFYEQYF. Here the CDR3 DNA reads TGTGCCAGCAGTTACTCTTCGAGGGGACAGGAGTTCTACGAGCAGTACTTC.

This clonotype turned up a few times. The chain has TRBV20-1 and TRBJ1-2, with D unclear. The CDR3 covers 11 residues. CDR1 DFQATT and CDR2 SNEGSKA come from the germline V gene (reference sequence). Trimming removed 6 bases from V and 4 bases from J, with 9 bases in between. The CDR3, as DNA: TGCAGTGCCCCGAACCCCTATGGCTACACCTTC. Its protein product is CSAPNPYGYTF.

V is TRBV5-1 and J is TRBJ2-2, with 7 bases matching TRBD1. Germline V CDR1 and CDR2: SGHRS, YFSETQ. This CDR3 region has 14 residues. V lost 3 bases and J lost 6; bases outside the gene matches: 5. This chain's CDR3 is CASSSFGQAGELFF. The CDR3 DNA sequence: TGCGCCAGCAGCTCGTTTGGACAGGCCGGGGAGCTGTTTTTT.

This clonotype was counted at least ten times. The chain combines TRBV5-1 with TRBJ1-6; D ambiguous. CDR1 is SGHRS and CDR2 is YFSETQ in the germline V gene. This CDR3 is built from 15 residues. V lost 4 bases, J lost 10 bases, and 18 bases lay in between. The CDR3 nucleotides read TGCGCCAGCAGCGGCGAAGGGAGGATGGGATCACCCCTCCACTTT. It yields the protein CASSGEGRMGSPLHF. Supplemented by reference TRBV5-1 and TRBJ1-6, the full variable domain reads KAGVTQTPRYLIKTRGQQVTLSCSPISGHRSVSWYQQTPGQGLQFLFEYFSETQRNKGNFPGRFSGRQFSNSRSEMNVSTLELGDSALYLCASSGEGRMGSPLHFGNGTRLTVT.

This clonotype was seen repeatedly, ten times or more. The chain carries TRBV5-1 and TRBJ2-1, with D perhaps matching TRBD1 (5 bases). CDR1 and CDR2 from the germline V gene are SGHRS and YFSETQ. The CDR3 runs 13 residues. V lost 3 bases and J lost 9, with 13 bases in between. The CDR3 loop reads CASSSQGWGEQFF. CDR3 nucleotides: TGCGCCAGCAGCTCCCAGGGTTGGGGTGAGCAGTTCTTC.

This chain links TRBV25-1 with TRBJ2-1, with D unresolved. The CDR3 is made up of 15 amino acids. V was shortened by 1 base and J by 3 bases, with 10 bases between the two germline ends. The germline CDR1 and CDR2 sequences are MGHDK and SYGVNS. CDR3 amino acids: CASSESRLVYNEQFF. The CDR3 bases are TGTGCCAGCAGTGAATCTCGCTTGGTCTACAATGAGCAGTTCTTC.

In its sample, this clonotype was seen many times. The gene calls are TRBV4-1 and TRBJ1-1, with a possible D match to TRBD1 (6 bases). The CDR3 contains 15 residues. Deletions cut 0 bases from V and 1 base from J, with 9 bases between. CDR1 is MGHRA and CDR2 is YSYEKL in the germline V gene. The chain's CDR3 is CASSQEWGRNTEAFF. The CDR3 DNA is TGCGCCAGCAGCCAAGAATGGGGGCGGAACACTGAAGCTTTCTTT.

A few counts support this clonotype. This chain links TRBV7-9 with TRBJ2-2; no definite D call. Between the trimmed V and J ends, which lost 3 bases and 7 bases, there was a span of 9 bases. This CDR3 contains 13 residues. Germline CDR1 reads SEHNR; CDR2 reads FQNEAQ (reference sequence). DNA for the CDR3: TGTGCCAGCAGCTTTTCCCAGATCGGGGAGCTGTTTTTT. This gives the protein CASSFSQIGELFF.

This clonotype was picked up many times. The chain has TRBV7-9 and TRBJ2-5; tentative D call: TRBD2 (6 bases). The CDR3 is made up of 12 amino acids. Trimming took 4 bases from V and 5 from J, leaving 8 bases between them. Germline V gene data show CDR1 as SEHNR and CDR2 as FQNEAQ (reference sequence). CDR3 region: CASSSEGETQYF. The CDR3 nucleotides are TGTGCCAGCAGCTCGGAGGGGGAGACCCAGTACTTC.

The chain employs TRBV2 and TRBJ2-3; perhaps TRBD1 as D (5 bases). V lost 3 bases and J 3 bases, leaving 10 bases between the germline ends. Germline V CDR1 and CDR2: SNHLY, FYNNEI. This CDR3 contains 14 residues. In nucleotides, the CDR3 is TGTGCCAGCAGTGAGGCGACAGAAACAGATACGCAGTATTTT. The encoded protein is CASSEATETDTQYF.

This clonotype was recorded many times. The chain couples TRBV20-1 to TRBJ2-5, with D unclear. Trimming shortened V by 3 bases and J by 2 bases, and 4 bases separated the two germline ends. Germline CDR1 DFQATT, CDR2 SNEGSKA (reference sequence). The CDR3 totals 11 residues. Here the CDR3 DNA reads TGCAGTGCTAGCGGGCAAGAGACCCAGTACTTC. The encoded protein is CSASGQETQYF.

The V gene is TRBV28, the J gene TRBJ2-7; TRBD1 aligns across 8 bases. The CDR3 is 16 residues long. The trim removed 6 bases at V and 4 bases at J, leaving 14 bases unmatched. Germline-derived CDR1 and CDR2 are MDHEN and SYDVKM. Here the CDR3 DNA reads TGTGCCAGCAGCCCGACAGGGGTTATAAGTCGATACGAGCAGTACTTC. It codes for CASSPTGVISRYEQYF.

This clonotype was detected many times. The CDR3 here is CASSYSPGPVYGYTF. CDR3 in DNA: TGTGCCAGCAGTTACTCCCCGGGACCGGTTTACGGCTACACCTTC. J is TRBJ1-2 and V is TRBV6-5, with TRBD1 as a possible D gene (5 bases). Germline V gives CDR1 MNHEY, CDR2 SVGAGI. V was shortened by 0 bases and J by 8 bases, with 16 bases between the two germline ends. This CDR3 spans 15 amino acids.

This chain uses TRBV7-2 with TRBJ2-7; 7 bases line up with TRBD2. Per germline, CDR1 SGHTA and CDR2 FQGNSA. The trim removed 3 bases at V and 4 bases at J, leaving 12 bases unmatched. This CDR3 has 16 amino acids. The DNA for the CDR3 is TGTGCCAGCAGCTTGTCTAGCGGACTAGGAGTTTACGAGCAGTACTTC. Its translation is CASSLSSGLGVYEQYF.

The rearrangement links TRBV6-1 to TRBJ2-1, with D possibly being TRBD2 (7 bases). The ends were cut back, 6 bases at V and 0 bases at J, with 15 bases in the middle. Germline CDR1 is MNHNS and CDR2 is SASEGT. CDR3 length: 16 residues. The CDR3 protein is CASRAGAAVSYNEQFF. CDR3 sequence (DNA): TGTGCCAGCAGGGCGGGGGCCGCCGTCTCCTACAATGAGCAGTTCTTC.

This clonotype was seen a few times. The V gene is TRBV4-3, the J gene TRBJ1-3; no clear D. V gave up 4 bases and J gave up 2 bases, with 12 bases separating them. From germline, CDR1 is LGHNA and CDR2 YSLEER. This CDR3 is 15 amino acids long. The CDR3 here is CASSRGAGAGNTIYF. The CDR3 DNA sequence: TGCGCCAGCAGCCGCGGAGCAGGAGCTGGAAACACCATATATTTT.

This clonotype was observed a few times. The gene calls are TRBV5-1 and TRBJ2-1, with 8 bases matching TRBD2. This CDR3 spans 15 amino acids. V trimming: 1 base; J trimming: 8 bases; junction bases outside the gene matches: 8. Germline V lookup: CDR1 SGHRS, CDR2 YFSETQ. CDR3 sequence (DNA): TGCGCCAGCAGCTTGTCGGGGGGGCGTTGGGATGAGCAGTTCTTC. The encoded protein is CASSLSGGRWDEQFF. Drawing the rest from reference TRBV5-1 and TRBJ2-1, the complete variable domain is KAGVTQTPRYLIKTRGQQVTLSCSPISGHRSVSWYQQTPGQGLQFLFEYFSETQRNKGNFPGRFSGRQFSNSRSEMNVSTLELGDSALYLCASSLSGGRWDEQFFGPGTRLTVL.

This clonotype was recorded many times. The chain couples TRBV27 to TRBJ2-7; TRBD1 aligns across 10 bases. The CDR3 runs to 16 residues. The V gene's germline CDR1 is MNHEY and CDR2 SMNVEV (reference sequence). Trimming at V came to 0 bases and at J to 5 bases, leaving 7 bases not matched to a gene. The CDR3 nucleotides read TGTGCCAGCAGTTTATCCGGGACAGGGGCTTTCAACGAGCAGTACTTC. Protein product: CASSLSGTGAFNEQYF.

This clonotype was detected a few times. V and J are TRBV20-1 and TRBJ2-1; 9 bases map to TRBD2. The junction had 11 bases not matched to a gene; V was cut back by 3 bases and J by 8 bases. CDR3 size: 15 residues. CDR1 DFQATT and CDR2 SNEGSKA come from the germline V gene (reference sequence). The CDR3 sequence: CSASFSASGNDEQFF. The CDR3, as DNA: TGCAGTGCTAGTTTTAGCGCTAGCGGGAATGATGAGCAGTTCTTC.

V and J are TRBV7-8 and TRBJ1-4, with 7 bases matching TRBD1. Germline V gene data show CDR1 as SGHVS and CDR2 as FQNEAQ. The CDR3 has 14 residues. V gave up 7 bases and J gave up 8 bases; unmatched junction bases: 10. DNA of the CDR3: TGTGCCAGCACCACCGACAGGGTTTTCGAAAAACTGTTTTTT. This encodes CASTTDRVFEKLFF. Full variable domain (missing parts from reference TRBV7-8 and TRBJ1-4): GAGVSQSPRYKVAKRGQDVALRCDPISGHVSLFWYQQALGQGPEFLTYFQNEAQLDKSGLPSDRFFAERPEGSVSTLKIQRTQQEDSAVYLCASTTDRVFEKLFFGSGTQLSVL.